This T cell receptor beta chain was documented in a study of Tregs in tolerant kidney transplant recipients (dated by TCRdb to between 2017 and 2020). About the investigation overall: Before combined kidney and bone marrow transplantation, this study identified donor-specific regulatory T cells using TCRbeta sequencing and then followed those same cells after transplant. In a few healthy controls, several methods of expanding Tregs specific for an allogeneic donor were compared by TCRbeta repertoire sequencing. Study-wide conclusions, independent of this receptor: Biological reproducibility was not examined directly, but technical replication error appeared to be minimal. Because only a small number of patients were included, the study had limitations, and the results will need to be validated in larger populations as well as under other immunosuppression protocols. Expanding Tregs with activated donor B cells appeared to identify the most biologically relevant and donor-specific TCRbeta repertoire.

This clone was seen a handful of times. The antigen this receptor binds is unknown. One base away there is no much larger clone; base qualities are not given. Genomic DNA was extracted from sorted cells with the QIAGEN DNeasy Blood and Tissue Kit for TCRbeta CDR3 sequencing. High-throughput TCRbeta CDR3 sequencing, which included PCR amplification with bias correction and internal controls, was done commercially through immunoSEQ. The paper's data handling went like this. Unique productive TCRbeta sequences were defined by CDR3 nucleotide sequence where primers matched, and otherwise by CDR3 amino acid sequence together with Vbeta and Jbeta genes. To correct sorting error, sequences shared between sorted populations at a frequency ratio of 2:1 or less were removed; the rest were assigned to the higher population. A sequence was defined as donor-reactive if the sequence was expanded at least 5-fold in CFSE-low cells compared with unstimulated cells and had a frequency of at least 0.01% in CFSE-low cells. Repertoire divergence was quantified by Jensen-Shannon divergence using the top 100 TCRbeta sequences ranked by frequency. When a sample had multiple sequencing runs, each run was corrected for sorting error separately and the runs were then pooled. TCRdb retrieved this table from immuneACCESS and kept in-frame rearrangements only. Not all clones are present; in checked studies, unresolved V genes account for under half, and no reason is known for the remainder. The V and J calls and clone size are taken from that table; D and trimming were inferred from the DNA. The sample table holds about 240,000 clones, of which about 80% were seen once. The ten most abundant clones make up roughly 0.67% of the sample.

The CDR3 runs 13 amino acids, cysteine and phenylalanine included. Solely the CDR3 DNA is kept, with 39 bases framed from the first base. Trimming costs V 5 bases and J 6 bases, and their ends lie 13 bases apart. Taken from the germline V gene, the CDR1 and CDR2 loops are SGHTA and FQGNSA. Unstimulated Tregs (CD4+CD25+CD127-), CD4+ non-Tregs (CD4+CD25-), CD4 and CD8 cells were FACS-sorted from thawed PBMCs. Blood from healthy controls was obtained either from healthy volunteers or as purchased buffy coats. Healthy control blood was processed to PBMCs with a Ficoll density gradient and then cryopreserved, whereas patient PBMCs were collected both before and after transplant.

The sequenced sample was CD4+ T cells from blood. This receptor chain uses TRBV7-2 and TRBJ1-2; confidence is insufficient to name the D gene. The origin of this receptor is a human donor in good health. Here the CDR3 is given as CASSPLKVNGYTF. Here is the DNA: TGTGCCAGCAGCCCCCTTAAAGTCAATGGCTACACCTTC.